The next 10 T cell receptor beta chains were all read from a single sample in a study of T-cell memory formation after mild COVID-19. TCRdb used MiXCR to reprocess the 5' RACE reads, holding one entry per CDR3 protein. The data show 35,000 to 45,000 distinct CDR3 sequences, with 7.3% seen just once and 1.2% to 1.5% held by the top ten. Sequenced input: PBMCs or a T cell subset sorted from them (not recorded which). These TCRs come from a man between 18 and 29 years old who had mild COVID-19 (a few samples of this study predate the infection). Cell type and time point are not known.

This clonotype was recorded at least ten times. The chain joins TRBV7-2 to TRBJ2-1; possibly TRBD2 for D (6 bases). The V gene's germline CDR1 is SGHTA and CDR2 FQGNSA. With 2 bases removed from V and 0 bases from J, the gap between germline ends came to 14 bases. The CDR3 has 17 amino acids. CDR3 protein: CASSLSFSGSSYNEQFF. CDR3 in DNA: TGTGCCAGCAGCTTAAGTTTTAGCGGAAGCTCCTACAATGAGCAGTTCTTC.

This clonotype was recorded a few times. The CDR3 sequence: CASSDGGYSPLHF. The CDR3 DNA is TGTGCCAGCAGTGACGGCGGTTATTCACCCCTCCACTTT. The chain recombines TRBV25-1 with TRBJ1-6, with D unresolved. V lost 3 bases and J 8 bases, leaving 8 bases between the germline ends. Germline CDR1 MGHDK, CDR2 SYGVNS. The CDR3 has 13 residues.

The chain has TRBV2 and TRBJ1-5; perhaps TRBD1 as D (5 bases). Looked up from germline, CDR1 is SNHLY and CDR2 is FYNNEI. This CDR3 region has 14 residues. The V gene lost 1 base and the J gene lost 9 bases, with 13 bases spanning the gap. The CDR3, as DNA: TGTGCCAGCAGTGAAGGGACAAGGAGTAGGCCCCAGCATTTT. Its translation is CASSEGTRSRPQHF. The whole variable domain, filled in from reference TRBV2 and TRBJ1-5, reads EPEVTQTPSHQVTQMGQEVILRCVPISNHLYFYWYRQILGQKVEFLVSFYNNEISEKSEIFDDQFSVERPDGSNFTLKIRSTKLEDSAMYFCASSEGTRSRPQHFGDGTRLSIL.

In this sample, this clonotype turned up a few times. This chain links TRBV6-5 with TRBJ1-1; TRBD1 might be the D (5 bases). Deletions cut 0 bases from V and 0 bases from J, with 8 bases between. CDR1 is MNHEY, CDR2 SVGAGI, per germline. This CDR3 is 15 amino acids long. The CDR3 sequence: CASSYSRTMNTEAFF. Written as DNA, the CDR3 is TGTGCCAGCAGTTACTCGAGGACAATGAACACTGAAGCTTTCTTT.

This rearrangement joins TRBV4-2 to TRBJ2-2; D could derive from TRBD1 or TRBD2 (5 bases each). The CDR3 is 16 amino acids. The germline V gene has CDR1 LGHNA and CDR2 YNFKEQ. V lost 2 bases and J 6 bases, leaving 16 bases between the germline ends. CDR3 nucleotides: TGTGCCAGCAGCCAACCGGGACGGAAGTTCGCCGGGGAGCTGTTTTTT. It yields the protein CASSQPGRKFAGELFF.

This clonotype was picked up a small number of times. This rearrangement joins TRBV10-3 to TRBJ1-2; D gene unclear. In germline, CDR1 is ENHRY, CDR2 SYGVKD. V was clipped by 10 bases and J by 0 bases, with 12 bases between them. The CDR3 is made up of 13 amino acids. The CDR3 DNA follows: TGTGCCACCCACCCACAAACTAACTATGGCTACACCTTC. Residues: CATHPQTNYGYTF.

Many counts were recorded for this clonotype. This chain uses TRBV7-2 with TRBJ2-2, with 8 bases that match TRBD2. The CDR3 has 16 amino acids. Losses at the gene ends were 5 bases for V and 6 bases for J; bases not matched to a gene: 11. CDR1 and CDR2 from the germline V gene are SGHTA and FQGNSA. The CDR3 nucleotides read TGTGCCAGCAGCCCTCCGGGAGCGGGGGACCCCGGGGAGCTGTTTTTT. This gives the protein CASSPPGAGDPGELFF.

The chain couples TRBV7-7 to TRBJ2-3, with D possibly being TRBD2 (5 bases). This CDR3 spans 14 amino acids. CDR1 SSHAT and CDR2 FNYEAQ come from the germline V gene (reference sequence). The V end lost 5 bases, the J end lost 6 bases, and 15 bases lay between the germline ends. The CDR3 region is CASSPGEGSDTQYF. The CDR3 nucleotides are TGTGCCAGCAGCCCAGGAGAGGGATCGGATACGCAGTATTTT.

The sample holds many counts of this clonotype. The rearrangement uses TRBV4-2 and TRBJ2-2; D gene uncertain. CDR1 is LGHNA, CDR2 YNFKEQ, per germline. The CDR3 is 17 amino acids. Trimming left V 1 base short and J 2 bases short, with 14 bases between. The CDR3 reads CASSQGSGLLNTGELFF. The CDR3 DNA is TGTGCCAGCAGCCAAGGATCGGGTTTACTAAACACCGGGGAGCTGTTTTTT.

There are many counts of this clonotype. The V gene is TRBV5-1, the J gene TRBJ2-7, with D unclear. V dropped 0 bases and J dropped 6 bases, with 13 bases sitting between them. CDR3 length equals 14 residues. The germline V gene has CDR1 SGHRS and CDR2 YFSETQ. CDR3 coding DNA: TGCGCCAGCAGCTTGGGACTGGCTGGCCTCGAGCAGTACTTC. This codes for CASSLGLAGLEQYF.